The 15 T cell receptor beta chains below come from one sample, sequenced in a study of blood T cell repertoires in COVID-19. The assay was immunoSEQ multiplex PCR, and TCRdb's table has in-frame clones only and misses some. The sample lists 340,000 or so clones; 83% were seen once. Sequences were obtained from peripheral blood. Receptors originate from a young man with active or convalescent COVID-19.

The genes are TRBV7-2 and TRBJ2-1, with D possibly matching TRBD1 (6 bases). The CDR3 runs 15 residues. CDR1 and CDR2 (germline): SGHTA, FQGNSA. Trimming left V 5 bases short and J 6 bases short, with 17 bases between. CDR3 sequence reads: CASSTGFQGFNEQFF. CDR3 sequence (DNA): TGTGCCAGCAGCACAGGATTCCAGGGGTTCAATGAGCAGTTCTTC.

This clone was recorded at least ten times. V and J are TRBV29-1 and TRBJ2-3, with TRBD2 as a possible D gene (5 bases). This CDR3 is 13 amino acids long. Trimming shortened V by 8 bases and J by 1 base, and 13 bases separated the two germline ends. CDR1 SQVTM and CDR2 ANQGSEA come from the germline V gene. The CDR3 loop reads CSLNPEGTDTQYF. CDR3 DNA sequence: TGCAGCCTCAACCCGGAGGGCACAGATACGCAGTATTTT.

V usage is TRBV4-1 and J usage is TRBJ1-5, with D uncertain. Trimming cost V 0 bases and J 0 bases, with 6 bases left between them. The CDR3 extends over 15 amino acids. The germline V gene has CDR1 MGHRA and CDR2 YSYEKL. The CDR3 loop is CASSQEPVSNQPQHF. Written as DNA, the CDR3 is TGCGCCAGCAGCCAAGAGCCAGTTAGCAATCAGCCCCAGCATTTT.

This chain joins TRBV19 and TRBJ1-4, with 11 positions matching TRBD1. With 5 bases clipped from V and 8 bases from J, the junction kept 4 bases outside the gene matches. The CDR3 contains 14 residues. CDR1 is LNHDA, CDR2 SQIVND, per germline (reference sequence). CDR3 coding DNA: TGTGCCAGTAGTGCCGGGACAGGGGGGGAAAAACTGTTTTTT. This translates into CASSAGTGGEKLFF.

The V gene is TRBV6-2 or TRBV6-3, the J gene TRBJ1-5, with a possible D match to TRBD1 (6 bases). Per germline, CDR1 MNHEY and CDR2 SVGEGT. This CDR3 spans 18 amino acids. Between the trimmed V and J ends, which lost 6 bases and 3 bases, there was a span of 24 bases. CDR3 loop: CASSPMLSLQGLNQPQHF. For the CDR3, the DNA is TGTGCCAGCAGCCCAATGCTGTCTTTACAGGGTCTCAATCAGCCCCAGCATTTT.

This sequence joins TRBV5-1 and TRBJ2-3; D is perhaps TRBD1 (6 bases). The CDR3 covers 15 residues. The ends were cut back, 0 bases at V and 5 bases at J, with 13 bases in the middle. Germline V lookup: CDR1 SGHRS, CDR2 YFSETQ. The CDR3 spells CASSLGGGQVDTQYF. The CDR3 DNA follows: TGCGCCAGCAGCTTGGGAGGGGGTCAAGTAGATACGCAGTATTTT.

The chain employs TRBV14 and TRBJ2-2; TRBD2 aligns across 8 bases. Germline trimming cut 3 bases from V and 1 base from J; bases unmatched to any gene: 1. Germline V CDR1 and CDR2: SGHDN, FVKESK. This CDR3 spans 15 amino acids. In DNA, the CDR3 is TGTGCCAGCAGCCATAGCGGGGAGAACACCGGGGAGCTGTTTTTT. Protein product: CASSHSGENTGELFF.

This clone was observed a few times. CDR3 protein: CASSLATGTANYGYTF. For the CDR3, the DNA is TGCGCCAGCAGCTTGGCCACCGGGACAGCTAACTATGGCTACACCTTC. V is TRBV5-1 and J is TRBJ1-2; TRBD1 matches at 7 bases. V gave up 0 bases and J gave up 0 bases; unmatched junction bases: 5. This CDR3 is built from 16 residues. Germline values: CDR1 SGHRS, CDR2 YFSETQ.

The V and J genes are TRBV11-2 and TRBJ1-1; 7 nucleotides align to TRBD1. V lost 6 bases, J lost 1 base, and 2 bases stayed unmatched. This CDR3 has 13 amino acids. Germline V lookup: CDR1 SGHAT, CDR2 FQNNGV. The CDR3 sequence: CASRRTGNTEAFF. The CDR3 DNA reads TGTGCCAGCAGGAGGACAGGGAACACTGAAGCTTTCTTT. The full variable domain, completed using reference TRBV11-2 and TRBJ1-1, is EAGVAQSPRYKIIEKRQSVAFWCNPISGHATLYWYQQILGQGPKLLIQFQNNGVVDDSQLPKDRFSAERLKGVDSTLKIQPAKLEDSAVYLCASRRTGNTEAFFGQGTRLTVV.

This chain joins TRBV27 and TRBJ2-5; D ambiguous. The germline V gene has CDR1 MNHEY and CDR2 SMNVEV (reference sequence). V dropped 4 bases and J dropped 4 bases, with 7 bases sitting between them. The CDR3 spans 12 residues. The CDR3 DNA reads as TGTGCCAGCAGTTCATACGGAGAGACCCAGTACTTC. This encodes CASSSYGETQYF.

Only one count was recorded for this clone. This sequence joins TRBV6-5 and TRBJ2-7; TRBD2 matches at 9 bases. V lost 4 bases to trimming and J lost 3 bases; unmatched junction nucleotides: 7. Germline assignment: CDR1 MNHEY and CDR2 SVGAGI. There are 15 residues in the CDR3. For the CDR3, the DNA is TGTGCCAGCAGTTCCTCGACTAGCGGATACTACGAGCAGTACTTC. The encoded protein is CASSSSTSGYYEQYF.

J is TRBJ2-4 and V is TRBV7-7, with D possibly matching TRBD1 (7 bases). Germline CDR1 and CDR2: SSHAT and FNYEAQ (reference sequence). Trimming removed 8 bases from V and 0 bases from J, with 29 bases in between. This CDR3 spans 20 amino acids. The CDR3 DNA reads as TGTGCCAGCGGCCGCCGGACCAGGACAGGAGGGGGGCTAGCCAAAAACATTCAGTACTTC. This encodes CASGRRTRTGGGLAKNIQYF.

The chain has TRBV5-1 and TRBJ1-1, with unresolved D. The germline gives CDR1 SGHRS, CDR2 YFSETQ. This CDR3 is 12 amino acids long. With 3 bases removed from V and 5 bases from J, the gap between germline ends came to 8 bases. The CDR3 DNA follows: TGCGCCAGCAGCTCCCAAATGACTGAAGCTTTCTTT. This sequence encodes CASSSQMTEAFF.

In its sample, this clone was seen once. The chain uses TRBV11-2 and TRBJ1-1, with a possible D match to TRBD1 (6 bases). The V end was cut by 5 bases, the J end by 6 bases, with 13 bases between. Germline V gene lookup returns CDR1 SGHAT and CDR2 FQNNGV. CDR3 size: 13 residues. The DNA of the CDR3 is TGTGCCAGCAGCGCACAGGGTATGGCTGAAGCTTTCTTT. This codes for CASSAQGMAEAFF.

The chain carries TRBV5-1 and TRBJ2-1, with D uncertain. This CDR3 spans 13 amino acids. From germline, CDR1 is SGHRS and CDR2 YFSETQ. The V end lost 3 bases, the J end lost 8 bases, and 12 bases lay between the germline ends. DNA of the CDR3: TGCGCCAGCAGCTCAGTCCTTGTCGATGAGCAGTTCTTC. Translating gives CASSSVLVDEQFF.